A single T cell receptor (beta chain) is shown here with its context. The sample belongs to a study of STAT5B mutations in CD4+ large granular lymphocyte leukemia. Germline loops: CDR1 MNHEY, CDR2 SVGAGI. Trimming removed 6 bases from V and 1 base from J, with 9 bases in between. The CDR3 runs 13 residues. Data came from immunoSEQ multiplex PCR; TCRdb stores just in-frame clones and leaves some out. Among 30,000 to 35,000 clones listed, less than 70% were seen once. The sequenced material came from CD4+ T cells from blood buffy coats. This chain connects TRBV6-5 to TRBJ1-1; D not certain. This TCR came from a human donor in good health. The CDR3 DNA reads TGTGCCAGCAGCACGAAGAGGAACACTGAAGCTTTCTTT. Its translation: CASSTKRNTEAFF.